This TCR beta chain is drawn from a study of molecular identifiers for immune sequencing clone quantification. Study-wide results and limits: Effector cells had over 98% of their molecules in clones above 20 RNA copies, while naive cells had under 1%. Barcode sharing among identical TCR molecules could make large clones appear smaller.

This clonotype occurred many times. Its antigen is undetermined. Preparation of naive CD8 libraries involved roughly 19,000 to 1,100,000 sorted cells and 10%, 30% or 50% RNA. For naive CD8 T cells, sorting used the CD8+CD4-CCR7+CD45RA+ phenotype. One entry per CDR3 protein results from TCRdb running MiXCR on the PCR reads. Among just over 35,000 distinct CDR3 sequences listed, about 18% were seen once. CDR1 MNHEY and CDR2 SMNVEV come from the germline V gene (reference sequence). The CDR3 is 17 amino acids. Trimming left V 1 base short and J 5 bases short, with 19 bases between. This chain links TRBV27 with TRBJ2-3, with D maybe TRBD2 (7 bases). The sequence was obtained from a human donor in good health. Some libraries in this study had Jurkat cell RNA spiked in. Sequenced material: naive CD8+ T cells from blood, with Jurkat cell RNA spiked in. This sample's subset: FACS-sorted CD8+CD4-CCR7+CD45RA+ naive T cells. CDR3 nucleotides: TGTGCCAGCAGTTTATTGGGAGGGGGTGGCGGTGAAGATACGCAGTATTTT. It translates to CASSLLGGGGGEDTQYF.